Shown below are 25 T cell receptor beta chains from a single sample sequenced in a study of T cell repertoires in cytomegalovirus infection (dated by TCRdb to the late 2010s). Sequencing was performed on an Illumina HiSeq 1500. TCRdb took the public reads, trimmed them with fastp at Q25, ran MiXCR for clone calling and kept in-frame beta chains. Every distinct CDR3 protein forms one entry, paired with its most common genes and DNA. The sample table contains under 200,000 distinct CDR3 sequences; only one count was recorded for 17% of them. Together, the top ten hold roughly a sixth of the sample. Sequencing used CD8+ T cells from PBMCs. The receptor source for this set is a human donor in good health (CMV status not recorded). Some clones in this sample may be carry-over from other donors' samples.

The rearrangement links TRBV11-2 to TRBJ2-7; D is perhaps TRBD1 or TRBD2 (5 bases each). Trimming took 1 base from V and 3 from J, leaving 16 bases between them. The CDR3 consists of 16 residues. In germline, CDR1 is SGHAT, CDR2 FQNNGV. The CDR3 is CASSLAGRRTLYEQYF. The CDR3 coding sequence is TGTGCCAGCAGCTTAGCGGGGCGGCGGACCCTCTACGAGCAGTACTTC.

This clonotype was seen a handful of times. One end of the junction does not line up with germline, which may come from a read error. CDR3 in amino acids: CASCERSYNSPLHF. In DNA, the CDR3 is TGTGCCAGCTGTGAGCGTAGTTATAATTCACCCCTCCACTTT. The rearrangement uses TRBV2 and TRBJ1-6; unclear D gene. This CDR3 has 14 amino acids. Germline CDR1 SNHLY, CDR2 FYNNEI. The full variable domain, rest sourced from reference TRBV2 and TRBJ1-6, is EPEVTQTPSHQVTQMGQEVILRCVPISNHLYFYWYRQILGQKVEFLVSFYNNEISEKSEIFDDQFSVERPDGSNFTLKIRSTKLEDSAMYFCASCERSYNSPLHFGNGTRLTVT.

The chain uses TRBV5-1 and TRBJ2-3; TRBD1 matches at 8 bases. Germline lookup yields CDR1 SGHRS and CDR2 YFSETQ. J was trimmed by 3 bases and V by 4 bases; bases with no gene match: 13. The length of the CDR3 is 17 residues. CDR3 sequence: CASSEPQGAIGTDTQYF. For the CDR3, the DNA is TGCGCCAGCAGCGAACCCCAGGGGGCGATAGGTACAGATACGCAGTATTTT.

The rearrangement links TRBV7-6 to TRBJ2-1, with TRBD2 identical over 7 bases. The CDR3 runs 17 residues. Trimming at V came to 5 bases and at J to 0 bases, leaving 10 bases not matched to a gene. The germline gives CDR1 SGHVS, CDR2 FNYEAQ. As DNA, the CDR3 is TGTGCCAGCAGCCGGATCCGGCGGGGGAGCTCCTACAATGAGCAGTTCTTC. Encoded protein: CASSRIRRGSSYNEQFF.

This chain uses TRBV29-1 with TRBJ2-7, with TRBD2 matching over 9 bases. V trimming: 0 bases; J trimming: 1 base; junction bases outside the gene matches: 4. This CDR3 has 15 amino acids. Germline CDR1 is SQVTM and CDR2 is ANQGSEA. DNA of the CDR3: TGCAGCGTTGAAGATCTTCTAGCGGGGTCCTACGAGCAGTACTTC. This gives the protein CSVEDLLAGSYEQYF.

The CDR3 DNA reads TGTGCCGGGGGGACGGTCTACGAGCAGTACTTC. This gives the protein CAGGTVYEQYF. V is TRBV6-2 or TRBV6-3 and J is TRBJ2-7, with D possibly matching TRBD2 (6 bases). The V gene's germline CDR1 is MNHEY and CDR2 SVGEGT. The CDR3 spans 11 residues. The V end was cut by 11 bases, the J end by 3 bases, with 11 bases between.

The chain is built from TRBV20-1 and TRBJ1-1; TRBD1 might be the D (6 bases). Germline CDR1 DFQATT, CDR2 SNEGSKA (reference sequence). Trimming left V 0 bases short and J 5 bases short, with 22 bases between. There are 17 residues in the CDR3. The CDR3 region is CSARDLSGGRLETEAFF. The CDR3 nucleotides are TGCAGTGCTAGAGATCTGAGCGGGGGGCGACTCGAGACTGAAGCTTTCTTT.

The chain uses TRBV2 and TRBJ1-3; tentatively, D is TRBD1 (6 bases). The ends were cut back, 7 bases at V and 4 bases at J, with 14 bases in the middle. CDR1 is SNHLY and CDR2 is FYNNEI in the germline V gene. The CDR3 sequence is 14 residues long. CDR3 protein: CASTGTRWGNTIYF. The DNA for the CDR3 is TGTGCCAGCACCGGGACACGGTGGGGAAACACCATATATTTT.

V gene TRBV7-8 combines with J gene TRBJ2-5; no firm D call. Germline values: CDR1 SGHVS, CDR2 FQNEAQ. The CDR3 consists of 11 residues. The V end was cut by 5 bases, the J end by 3 bases, with 4 bases between. CDR3 sequence: CASSMKETQYF. CDR3 in DNA: TGTGCCAGCAGCATGAAAGAGACCCAGTACTTC.

This clonotype was counted ten times or more. The gene calls are TRBV6-4 and TRBJ2-1, with a possible D match to TRBD2 (7 bases). The CDR3 extends over 15 amino acids. With 6 bases removed from V and 2 bases from J, the gap between germline ends came to 14 bases. Per germline, CDR1 MRHNA and CDR2 SNTAGT. CDR3 sequence: CASSPGEGTYNEQFF. CDR3 DNA sequence: TGTGCCAGCAGCCCAGGGGAGGGAACCTACAATGAGCAGTTCTTC.

This rearrangement joins TRBV25-1 to TRBJ1-1, with 7 bases matching TRBD1. There are 13 residues in the CDR3. Trimming at V came to 2 bases and at J to 7 bases, leaving 4 bases not matched to a gene. Germline CDR1 is MGHDK and CDR2 is SYGVNS. In DNA, the CDR3 is TGTGCCAGCAGTGAAGGGACAGAACTTGAAGCTTTCTTT. As protein: CASSEGTELEAFF.

This chain uses TRBV29-1 with TRBJ2-5, with D tentatively TRBD2 (5 bases). The CDR3 spans 13 residues. Germline assignment: CDR1 SQVTM and CDR2 ANQGSEA. V shed 1 base and J shed 2 bases, with 8 bases lying between them. The CDR3 loop is CSVEGRGQETQYF. The CDR3 DNA reads TGCAGCGTTGAAGGACGAGGGCAAGAGACCCAGTACTTC.

The sample holds a few counts of this clonotype. The chain is built from TRBV7-8 and TRBJ2-2; 13 positions match TRBD2. Germline-derived CDR1 and CDR2 are SGHVS and FQNEAQ. The CDR3 loop spans 17 amino acids. V shed 2 bases and J 8 bases; nucleotides not matched to a gene: 8. In DNA form, the CDR3 reads TGTGCCAGCAGCTTAAGTGGACTAGCGGGAGCGAAAGGGGAGCTGTTTTTT. It codes for CASSLSGLAGAKGELFF.

This clonotype was picked up a small number of times. The chain combines TRBV7-9 with TRBJ2-7; D remains unclear. In germline, CDR1 is SEHNR, CDR2 FQNEAQ (reference sequence). This CDR3 is built from 14 residues. Trimming pared 0 bases from V and 2 bases from J, leaving 8 bases between. CDR3 sequence: CASSLASQTYEQYF. The CDR3 DNA reads TGTGCCAGCAGCTTAGCCTCACAAACCTACGAGCAGTACTTC.

This clonotype has just a few counts. The chain couples TRBV6-1 to TRBJ2-7; the D is unclear. This CDR3 is 10 amino acids long. Trimming shortened V by 8 bases and J by 0 bases, and 2 bases separated the two germline ends. From germline, CDR1 is MNHNS and CDR2 SASEGT. The CDR3 sequence is CASLSYEQYF. The CDR3, as DNA: TGTGCCAGCCTCTCCTACGAGCAGTACTTC.

This chain connects TRBV4-3 to TRBJ1-4; 8 bases are shared with TRBD1. Germline V gives CDR1 LGHNA, CDR2 YSLEER. The length of the CDR3 is 15 residues. Trimming took 2 bases from V and 5 from J; bases not matched to a gene: 4. The CDR3 DNA reads TGCGCCAGCAGCCAAACAGGGGGTGTAAATGAAAAACTGTTTTTT. Its protein is CASSQTGGVNEKLFF.

This clonotype showed up just a few times. The chain combines TRBV6-2 or TRBV6-3 with TRBJ2-2; no firm D call. The V end lost 4 bases, the J end lost 4 bases, and 4 bases lay between the germline ends. Germline CDR1 is MNHEY and CDR2 is SVGEGT. There are 12 residues in the CDR3. The CDR3 coding sequence is TGTGCCAGCAGTTGGAGCACCGGGGAGCTGTTTTTT. Translation gives CASSWSTGELFF.

CDR3 nucleotides: TGTGCCAGCAGTGGTATACGGGGCTACACTGAAGCTTTCTTT. Translation: CASSGIRGYTEAFF. V usage is TRBV6-2 or TRBV6-3 and J usage is TRBJ1-1; tentative D call: TRBD1 (5 bases). Germline V gene data show CDR1 as MNHEY and CDR2 as SVGEGT. Deletions cut 5 bases from V and 3 bases from J, with 13 bases between. The CDR3 runs to 14 residues.

This clonotype has more than one count but fewer than ten. The chain couples TRBV6-2 or TRBV6-3 to TRBJ2-7; D might be TRBD1 (6 bases). This CDR3 contains 15 residues. Germline V gives CDR1 MNHEY, CDR2 SVGEGT. Trimming took 4 bases from V and 1 from J, leaving 14 bases between them. CDR3 loop: CASSFAQGQSYEQYF. DNA of the CDR3: TGTGCCAGCAGTTTCGCCCAGGGACAATCCTACGAGCAGTACTTC.

The chain joins TRBV6-6 to TRBJ2-7; 7 positions agree with TRBD2. V trimming: 6 bases; J trimming: 0 bases; junction bases outside the gene matches: 5. The CDR3 length is 14 residues. Germline CDR1 MNHNY, CDR2 SVGAGI (reference sequence). CDR3 sequence: CASRDGTISYEQYF. The CDR3, as DNA: TGTGCCAGCAGGGACGGGACTATCTCCTACGAGCAGTACTTC.

The chain is built from TRBV7-6 and TRBJ1-6; 8 positions match TRBD1. Trimming at V came to 10 bases and at J to 5 bases, leaving 4 bases not matched to a gene. The CDR3 runs 13 residues. CDR1 and CDR2 (germline): SGHVS, FNYEAQ. The CDR3 reads CATGQGHNSPLHF. The CDR3 DNA reads as TGTGCCACCGGACAGGGACATAATTCACCCCTCCACTTT.

The CDR3 loop is CASSLGLAGDEQFF. DNA of the CDR3: TGTGCCAGCAGCCTGGGACTAGCGGGAGATGAGCAGTTCTTC. The rearrangement uses TRBV7-6 and TRBJ2-1, with 14 bases matching TRBD2. The CDR3 is 14 residues long. V shed 5 bases, J shed 8 bases, and the junction held 2 bases outside the gene matches. CDR1 SGHVS and CDR2 FNYEAQ come from the germline V gene.

The sample holds a few counts of this clonotype. The rearrangement joins TRBV27 to TRBJ1-2; D is possibly TRBD1 (5 bases). Germline CDR1 and CDR2: MNHEY and SMNVEV (reference sequence). Trimming took off 8 bases at V and 5 bases at J, with 9 bases between the two ends. The CDR3 is 11 residues long. The CDR3 loop is CASHGGYGYTF. Written as DNA, the CDR3 is TGTGCCAGCCATGGGGGATATGGCTACACCTTC.

V gene TRBV29-1 combines with J gene TRBJ2-3, with D tentatively TRBD1 (5 bases). V lost 3 bases and J lost 0, with 13 bases in between. Germline loops: CDR1 SQVTM, CDR2 ANQGSEA. The CDR3 length is 15 residues. The DNA for the CDR3 is TGCAGCGTTGATGGACACCGAGCTAGCACAGATACGCAGTATTTT. It codes for CSVDGHRASTDTQYF.

V and J are TRBV9 and TRBJ1-3; D is possibly TRBD1 (5 bases). CDR3 length: 16 amino acids. Between the trimmed V and J ends, which lost 4 bases and 0 bases, there was a span of 14 bases. CDR1 is SGDLS and CDR2 is YYNGEE in the germline V gene. CDR3 in DNA: TGTGCCAGCAGCCCAACGATGGGACCCTCTGGAAACACCATATATTTT. Translating gives CASSPTMGPSGNTIYF.